The source of this T cell receptor beta chain is a study of blood T cells in healthy people across ages. Study findings and constraints: Naive T cell percentage showed a strong correlation with the diversity of TCR beta.

Using a J-beta primer mix together with a sample-barcoded 5' primer, a second PCR was run for about 7 to 12 cycles. One entry per CDR3 protein, called by TCRdb with MiXCR from the 5' RACE reads. This sample has around 970,000 distinct CDR3 sequences, with around 54% found just once. The CDR3 runs 14 residues. V was pared by 3 bases and J by 1 base, with 9 bases between. Germline-derived CDR1 and CDR2 are MNHEY and SMNVEV (reference sequence). Healthy Caucasian individuals from Russia aged 6 to 90 served as donors. Turning to this clonotype: The antigen is unknown.

The sequence was collected from a woman in her sixties in good health. Sequenced sample: blood. The rearrangement uses TRBV27 and TRBJ1-1; no clear D gene. CDR3 in amino acids: CASSLWGSNTEAFF. The CDR3 DNA sequence: TGTGCCAGCAGTTTGTGGGGATCGAACACTGAAGCTTTCTTT.